This TCR beta chain was sequenced for a study of T-cell memory formation after mild COVID-19 (dated by TCRdb to about 2021). Study-wide context: Most TCR sequence clusters were specific to one of the two donors. The cohort comprised two young, previously healthy adult volunteers, one female and one male. T-cell clones expanding and contracting after mild COVID-19 in a couple of donors were tracked by longitudinal TCRalpha and TCRbeta repertoire sequencing.

Broad study findings and their caveats: Whether the second-wave clones peaking on day 37 were SARS-CoV-2 specific was not confirmed. Clones contracting from day 15 to 85 had balanced CD4/CD8 phenotypes, while a second wave expanding from day 15 to 37 was biased towards CD4+. Contracting CD4+ clones were located mainly in the CM and EM memory subsets, whereas CD8+ clones were found to be enriched in EMRA. Only two mild cases were covered by the study, and larger cohorts that include severe cases with pre-infection samples were considered necessary. Some responding clones were found in pre-infection memory, which suggests that pre-existing cross-reactive memory T cells took part in the SARS-CoV-2 response.

Ficoll-Paque density gradient centrifugation was the method used to isolate PBMCs. Remarks on this clonotype: Which antigen it targets is not known. No much larger clonotype is one base removed from it; base qualities were not supplied.

Reads for this sample came from an Illumina NovaSeq 6000. TCRalpha and TCRbeta cDNA libraries were constructed by 5'RACE with constant-segment primers, with sample barcodes and unique molecular identifiers being introduced. RNA was extracted from every sample with Trizol reagent. Libraries were amplified in two PCR steps, with a second sample barcode and Illumina TruSeq adapters added in the second step. Libraries were sequenced on an Illumina NovaSeq with 2 x 150 bp paired-end reads. Per the authors' processing: Reads were demultiplexed and collapsed into UMI-guided consensus sequences with migec v1.2.7. Using mixcr v2.1.11, UMI consensuses were aligned to TRA and TRB V and J templates and then assembled into clonotypes. A clonotype was counted as expanded or contracted only if both edgeR and NoisET called the change significant, with noise models trained on biological replicates. edgeR calls used a false discovery rate-adjusted p below 0.01 and a log2 fold-change threshold of 1. As an exploratory analysis of dynamics, max-normalized trajectories of the 1000 most abundant clonotypes were examined by PCA with hierarchical clustering. The CD4 or CD8 phenotype of responding clones was assigned using the separately sequenced CD4+ and CD8+ repertoires. TCRdb itself trimmed the public reads at Q25 with fastp, ran MiXCR and retained productive beta chains. Rows are combined by CDR3 protein, so each entry shows the most common genes and DNA. The V and J calls were not made by the authors but by TCRdb's processing. In this sample the table shows some 280,000 distinct CDR3 sequences, around 15% of which occur a single time. Roughly 20% of the sample goes to the ten largest clones.

The trim is 3 bases for V and 8 bases for J, with a gap of 19 bases between the germline ends. Inclusive of the bounding cysteine and phenylalanine, the CDR3 is 15 residues long. The CDR3 DNA has 45 bases and is translated from base 1. CDR1 ENHRY and CDR2 SYGVKD were looked up in the germline V gene. This sequence uses TRBV10-3 and TRBJ1-2, and possibly TRBD1, on 5 matching bases. The sequenced sample consisted of PBMCs or a T cell subset sorted from them (not recorded which). This TCR derives from a young man who had mild COVID-19 (a few samples of this study predate the infection). The sample titles of this study are shuffled in the database, so cell type and time point are left out; the donor was told from shared clones. The DNA sequence follows: TGTGCCATCAGTGACTATCGGGGCTCTTCCAGCGGCTACACCTTC. This gives the protein CAISDYRGSSSGYTF.